Below are 24 T cell receptor beta chains sequenced from a single sample in a study of shared clonotypes between healthy human individuals. Only in-frame clones appear in the TCRdb table, and some are missing; sequencing was by immunoSEQ multiplex PCR. The sample shows roughly 530,000 clones, about 96% of them seen only once. Sequenced material: naive CD4+ T cells sorted from blood. Subset given: CD45RA+ positively selected. These receptors all come from a woman in her thirties in good health.

This sequence joins TRBV5-4 and TRBJ2-2, with D possibly being TRBD1 (7 bases). Looked up from germline, CDR1 is SGHNT and CDR2 is YYREEE (reference sequence). The CDR3 sequence is 15 residues long. With 2 bases removed from V and 6 bases from J, the gap between germline ends came to 14 bases. CDR3 amino acids: CASSLVQGGSGELFF. Here the CDR3 DNA reads TGTGCCAGCAGCTTAGTTCAGGGGGGTTCCGGGGAGCTGTTTTTT.

This sequence joins TRBV5-1 and TRBJ2-2, with D perhaps matching TRBD2 (6 bases). Germline V lookup: CDR1 SGHRS, CDR2 YFSETQ. The CDR3 runs to 16 residues. Trimming took off 4 bases at V and 1 base at J, with 14 bases between the two ends. The CDR3: CASSARASENTGELFF. The CDR3 nucleotides are TGCGCCAGCAGCGCCAGGGCTAGCGAGAACACCGGGGAGCTGTTTTTT.

V is TRBV28 and J is TRBJ2-2; no definite D call. V lost 0 bases and J lost 4, with 3 bases in between. Germline assignment: CDR1 MDHEN and CDR2 SYDVKM. The CDR3 runs to 13 residues. The CDR3 spells CASSLWSTGELFF. In nucleotides, the CDR3 is TGTGCCAGCAGTTTATGGAGCACCGGGGAGCTGTTTTTT.

The chain carries TRBV5-1 and TRBJ2-5; 9 bases map to TRBD2. The J call may be wrong; the DNA end is better matched by TRBJ2-7. This CDR3 is 15 amino acids long. Germline CDR1 reads SGHRS; CDR2 reads YFSETQ. The CDR3 here is CASSMLAGETYEQYF. Written as DNA, the CDR3 is TGCGCCAGCAGCATGTTAGCGGGAGAGACCTACGAGCAGTACTTC.

J is TRBJ2-3 and V is TRBV13, with D uncertain. Germline V gene data show CDR1 as PRHDT and CDR2 as FYEKMQ (reference sequence). This CDR3 contains 17 residues. V lost 0 bases, J lost 3 bases, and 16 bases lay in between. This CDR3 reads CASSLGRPPPMTDTQYF. In DNA form, the CDR3 reads TGTGCCAGCAGCTTAGGCCGCCCTCCTCCGATGACAGATACGCAGTATTTT.

This chain joins TRBV11-2 and TRBJ2-1; D not resolved. V was clipped by 3 bases and J by 8 bases, with 17 bases between them. There are 15 residues in the CDR3. The germline V gene has CDR1 SGHAT and CDR2 FQNNGV. As DNA, the CDR3 is TGTGCCAGCAGCTTGGAACCAGGTTCGATATATGAGCAGTTCTTC. Its protein is CASSLEPGSIYEQFF.

The chain uses TRBV4-1 and TRBJ1-6; a weak D match, TRBD1 (5 bases). This CDR3 is 17 amino acids long. Germline lookup yields CDR1 MGHRA and CDR2 YSYEKL. Trimming removed 0 bases from V and 7 bases from J, with 16 bases in between. CDR3 region: CASSQDRELGRNSPLHF. Here the CDR3 DNA reads TGCGCCAGCAGCCAAGACAGGGAACTCGGGAGGAATTCACCCCTCCACTTT.

V usage is TRBV6-4 and J usage is TRBJ2-5; TRBD1 or TRBD2 may be the D gene (5 bases each). Matching the DNA end better, TRBJ2-7 makes the J call doubtful. Germline V lookup: CDR1 MRHNA, CDR2 SNTAGT. CDR3 length: 14 residues. The CDR3 reads CASRKEGQSSEQYF. In DNA, the CDR3 is TGTGCCAGCAGAAAAGAGGGGCAGTCTTCCGAGCAGTACTTC.

The CDR3 loop is CASSVTGAPEPQHF. CDR3 DNA sequence: TGCGCCAGCAGCGTAACAGGGGCCCCAGAGCCCCAGCATTTT. The chain carries TRBV5-1 and TRBJ1-5; 7 nucleotides align to TRBD1. Losses at the gene ends were 4 bases for V and 8 bases for J; bases not matched to a gene: 9. The CDR3 loop spans 14 amino acids. Germline CDR1 is SGHRS and CDR2 is YFSETQ.

The genes are TRBV11-2 and TRBJ1-2; maybe TRBD1 (6 bases). This CDR3 spans 16 amino acids. CDR1 and CDR2 from the germline V gene are SGHAT and FQNNGV. V lost 6 bases and J lost 2, with 19 bases in between. CDR3 loop: CASRAWGGGRNYGYTF. In DNA form, the CDR3 reads TGTGCCAGCAGGGCCTGGGGAGGGGGGCGGAACTATGGCTACACCTTC.

CDR3 residues: CASSRGTSGSSYEQYF. CDR3 DNA sequence: TGTGCCAGCAGCCGAGGGACTAGCGGGAGCTCCTACGAGCAGTACTTC. This rearrangement joins TRBV5-5 to TRBJ2-7, with 14 bases matching TRBD2. V lost 4 bases and J lost 0; bases outside the gene matches: 3. Germline assignment: CDR1 SGHKS and CDR2 YYEKEE (reference sequence). This CDR3 is 16 amino acids long.

The gene calls are TRBV29-1 and TRBJ1-3, with D hard to call. From germline, CDR1 is SQVTM and CDR2 ANQGSEA. The CDR3 length is 13 residues. Deletions cut 3 bases from V and 0 bases from J, with 6 bases between. CDR3 coding DNA: TGCAGCGTTGAGAGTTCCTCTGGAAACACCATATATTTT. It specifies CSVESSSGNTIYF.

This chain uses TRBV2 with TRBJ2-2, with TRBD2 matching over 11 bases. With V trimmed by 4 bases and J by 6 bases, 7 bases remained unmatched. The CDR3 has 16 residues. Germline loops: CDR1 SNHLY, CDR2 FYNNEI. CDR3 region: CASSALAGGSAGELFF. The CDR3 nucleotides read TGTGCCAGCAGTGCCTTAGCGGGAGGGAGCGCCGGGGAGCTGTTTTTT.

V gene TRBV15 combines with J gene TRBJ1-1, with D unclear. Trimming left V 2 bases short and J 2 bases short, with 15 bases between. There are 16 residues in the CDR3. The germline V gene encodes CDR1 LNHNV and CDR2 YYDKDF (reference sequence). The DNA for the CDR3 is TGTGCCACCAGCAGAAAATTCCGGGCCCTCAACACTGAAGCTTTCTTT. This encodes CATSRKFRALNTEAFF.

The chain employs TRBV7-2 and TRBJ1-5; TRBD1 aligns across 9 bases. Germline CDR1 and CDR2: SGHTA and FQGNSA. V lost 4 bases to trimming and J lost 4 bases; unmatched junction nucleotides: 5. This CDR3 is built from 15 residues. CDR3 protein: CASSSGQGRNQPQHF. The CDR3, as DNA: TGTGCCAGCAGCTCGGGACAGGGTCGGAATCAGCCCCAGCATTTT.

The chain links TRBV5-1 to TRBJ1-4; 8 bases align to TRBD1. CDR3 length: 14 amino acids. V was clipped by 3 bases and J by 8 bases; unmatched bases: 6. From germline, CDR1 is SGHRS and CDR2 YFSETQ. The chain's CDR3 is CASSSGQGEEKLFF. Here the CDR3 DNA reads TGCGCCAGCAGCTCCGGACAGGGAGAAGAAAAACTGTTTTTT.

The chain couples TRBV19 to TRBJ2-2; no clear D. Germline V gives CDR1 LNHDA, CDR2 SQIVND (reference sequence). This CDR3 contains 11 residues. V was pared by 5 bases and J by 11 bases, with 9 bases between. CDR3 protein: CASSQHPELFF. The CDR3 coding sequence is TGTGCCAGTAGTCAACACCCCGAGCTGTTTTTT.

The V call is TRBV27, the J call TRBJ2-3; a weak D match, TRBD1 (5 bases). This CDR3 contains 16 residues. V lost 6 bases to trimming and J lost 0 bases, with 16 bases between them. Germline-derived CDR1 and CDR2 are MNHEY and SMNVEV (reference sequence). CDR3 sequence (DNA): TGTGCCAGCAGACTGGCGACAGCCCGGAGCACAGATACGCAGTATTTT. It translates to CASRLATARSTDTQYF.

This clone has a single count. This sample also contains other DNA sequences that code for the same CDR3. V and J are TRBV5-1 and TRBJ2-1, with 7 bases lining up with TRBD1. With V trimmed by 3 bases and J by 3 bases, 3 bases remained unmatched. This CDR3 has 14 residues. Germline V gene lookup returns CDR1 SGHRS and CDR2 YFSETQ. The DNA of the CDR3 is TGCGCCAGCAGCTCCGGGACAGTCTACAATGAGCAGTTCTTC. Its translation is CASSSGTVYNEQFF.

This rearrangement joins TRBV5-1 to TRBJ2-1; the D is unclear. Germline assignment: CDR1 SGHRS and CDR2 YFSETQ. This CDR3 contains 14 residues. Trimming left V 4 bases short and J 8 bases short, with 16 bases between. CDR3 sequence reads: CASSPRAPEDEQFF. The CDR3 region has the DNA TGCGCCAGCAGCCCTCGGGCCCCAGAGGATGAGCAGTTCTTC.

The chain is built from TRBV6-1 and TRBJ2-3; D uncertain. The germline V gene encodes CDR1 MNHNS and CDR2 SASEGT. Trimming took off 1 base at V and 3 bases at J, with 8 bases between the two ends. CDR3 length: 14 amino acids. The chain's CDR3 is CASSEGGNTDTQYF. CDR3 bases: TGTGCCAGCAGTGAAGGTGGTAATACAGATACGCAGTATTTT.

The V call is TRBV5-1, the J call TRBJ2-2; D call uncertain. Germline V gene sequence: CDR1 SGHRS, CDR2 YFSETQ. The V end lost 7 bases, the J end lost 4 bases, and 8 bases lay between the germline ends. The CDR3 runs 12 residues. CDR3 in DNA: TGCGCCAGCTTTGGTGGCACCGGGGAGCTGTTTTTT. Translated, it gives CASFGGTGELFF.

The V gene is TRBV18, the J gene TRBJ2-7; D ambiguous. V was cut by 10 bases and J by 5 bases, with 12 bases left in between. Germline values: CDR1 KGHSH, CDR2 LQKENI. The CDR3 runs to 11 residues. The CDR3 region is CATRSGDEQYF. CDR3 nucleotides: TGTGCCACCAGAAGTGGGGACGAGCAGTACTTC.

The chain has TRBV28 and TRBJ1-3; possibly TRBD1 for D (5 bases). The CDR3 is 13 residues long. V lost 8 bases, J lost 3 bases, and 11 bases lay in between. In germline, CDR1 is MDHEN, CDR2 SYDVKM. This chain's CDR3 is CASGTPNGNTIYF. The CDR3 bases are TGTGCCAGCGGGACTCCTAATGGAAACACCATATATTTT.